This section outlines one T cell receptor (beta chain) sequence together with its context. Its antigen has not been determined. Within one base of it there is no much larger clone, and no base qualities were kept. The approximately 41 donors, aged about 6 to 100 years, were systemically healthy Caucasian individuals from Russia. Ten milliliters of peripheral blood were collected from each donor into EDTA-treated Vacutainer tubes. Ficoll-Paque density-gradient centrifugation was used to isolate PBMCs, with at least 7 million obtained per sample. Total RNA was extracted from PBMCs with Trizol reagent, with at least 5.5 micrograms obtained per sample. The percentages of naive CD45RAhigh/CD27high T cells were determined by flow cytometry on a PBMC aliquot from every donor. This sample was included in a study of blood T cells in healthy people across ages (dated by TCRdb to about 2015). Background on the whole study: In model experiments, roughly one uniquely barcoded TCR beta cDNA molecule per two T cells was captured by template switching. The study measured age-related changes in TCR beta repertoire diversity using deep sequencing normalized with unique cDNA molecular identifiers. The donors were split into four age groups: young (average around 16 years), middle-aged (39), aged (62) and long-lived (approximately 89). To avoid experimental bias, donors of different ages were distributed randomly across sequencing lanes. Using the same blood draw, the study looked at two additional independent replicas of 1 million unique cDNA reads for two donors, one aged 18 to 30 and the other aged 80 or older. General findings and caveats noted by the study authors: Estimates of total diversity based on one million sequenced T cells were considered lower bounds and underestimates. The CMV infection status of donors was not known, potentially confounding age-related changes in expanded clonotypes. The percentage of naive T cells measured by flow cytometry correlated strongly with observed TCR beta diversity. As age increased, observed TCR beta diversity per million T cells dropped in a roughly linear way, and a significant reduction was already evident by age 40. The long-lived group showed more naive CD4+ T cells, fewer expanded clones and increased TCR diversity than the aged group, suggesting age selection. Because profiling used bulk unsorted PBMCs, naive and antigen-experienced compartments could not be compared conclusively.

The library was built by means of 5' RACE. The run used an Illumina HiSeq 2500. The second PCR ran for about 7 to 11 cycles and used a J-beta primer mix along with a sample-barcoded 5' primer. A template-switch 5' adaptor carrying 12 random nucleotides introduced a unique molecular identifier onto each TCR beta cDNA molecule. Each sample yielded at least 2.5 million CDR3-containing paired-end reads. All of the RNA was converted into first-strand cDNA using the Mint cDNA synthesis kit, with a TRBC-specific oligonucleotide serving as the primer. After uracil-DNA glycosylase treatment, a first 18-cycle PCR used universal primers M1SS and BC2_uni_R on all cDNA. The authors' analysis ran thus. Each sample was normalized by randomly selecting 1 million high-quality reads, each carrying a distinct molecular identifier. Reads sharing molecular identifiers were discarded rather than binned into consensus sequences. MiTCR, set to a Q25 quality threshold and the strictest error-elimination algorithm, was used for CDR3 identification, clonotype clustering and error correction. Lower-bound total TCR beta diversity was estimated with a nonparametric unseen species model using Euler transformation. TCRdb ran its own pipeline on the public reads, namely fastp trimming at Q25 and MiXCR clone calling, and kept in-frame beta chains. For every CDR3 protein sequence, its rows merge into one entry that carries the most common genes and DNA. The V and J calls and clone size are TCRdb's, not the authors'. The sample table lists over 950,000 distinct CDR3 sequences, more than 30% of them with a count of one. The ten largest clones represent about an eighth of the sample.

Relative to germline, V is 4 bases shorter and J is 11 bases shorter, with 21 bases between their ends. Reading the germline V gene gives CDR1 SGHRS and CDR2 YFSETQ. From cysteine to phenylalanine, the CDR3 is 14 amino acids long. Only the CDR3 region is kept as DNA, spanning 42 bases read in frame from base 1. Sample: blood. The sequence was collected from a young man in good health. The chain is assembled from TRBV5-1 and TRBJ2-5, with the D gene not clear enough to name. The DNA reads TGCGCCAGCAGCCCGACGGTCTCCTACAATGAGCAGTACTTC. Its translation is CASSPTVSYNEQYF.